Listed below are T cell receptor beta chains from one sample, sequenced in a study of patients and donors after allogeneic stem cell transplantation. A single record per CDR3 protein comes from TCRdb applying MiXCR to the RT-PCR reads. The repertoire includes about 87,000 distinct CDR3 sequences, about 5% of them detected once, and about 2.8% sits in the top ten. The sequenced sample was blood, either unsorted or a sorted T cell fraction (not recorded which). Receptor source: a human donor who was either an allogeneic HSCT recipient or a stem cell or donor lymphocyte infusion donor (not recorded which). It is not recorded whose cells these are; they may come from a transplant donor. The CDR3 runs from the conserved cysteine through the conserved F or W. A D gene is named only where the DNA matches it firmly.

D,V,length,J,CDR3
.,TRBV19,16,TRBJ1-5,CASSTYSTVSNQPQHF
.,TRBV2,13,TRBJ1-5,CASSADRNQPQHF
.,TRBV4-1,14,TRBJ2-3,CASSRIGALDTQYF
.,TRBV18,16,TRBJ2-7,CASSPILGGSTYEQYF
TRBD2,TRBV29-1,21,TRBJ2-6,CSVEDRDGRAARRSGANVLTF
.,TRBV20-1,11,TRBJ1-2,CSAIKGYGYTF
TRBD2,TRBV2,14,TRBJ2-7,CASSVASGTDEQYF
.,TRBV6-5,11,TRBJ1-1,CASRTAYEAFF
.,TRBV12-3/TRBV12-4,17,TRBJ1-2,CASSSPGRTSGSYGYTF
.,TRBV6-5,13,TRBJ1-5,CASSYSRDQPQHF
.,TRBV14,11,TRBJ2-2,CASSHTGELFF
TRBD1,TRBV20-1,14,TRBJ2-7,CSASPDRVTYEQYF
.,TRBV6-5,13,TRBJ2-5,CASSSSPGTSQYF
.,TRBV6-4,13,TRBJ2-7,CASSDSDSYEQYF
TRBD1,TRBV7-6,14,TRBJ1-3,CASSQTGGSNTIYF
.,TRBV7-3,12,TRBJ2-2,CASSWDRGELFF
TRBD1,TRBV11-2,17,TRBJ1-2,CASSSLTGGHSNYGYTF
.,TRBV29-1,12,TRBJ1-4,CSVGRSGEKLFF
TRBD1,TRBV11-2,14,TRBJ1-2,CASSSLRTGSGYTF
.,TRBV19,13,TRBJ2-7,CASSNTQGSEQYF
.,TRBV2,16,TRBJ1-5,CASSATGTGGNQPQHF
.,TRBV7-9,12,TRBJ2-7,CASSLQAYEQYF
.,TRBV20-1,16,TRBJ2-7,CSARDLNGGSPHEQYF
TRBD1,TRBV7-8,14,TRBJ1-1,CASSLVLRGPEAFF
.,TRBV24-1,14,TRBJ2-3,CATSDFWELDTQYF